This TCR beta chain is from a study of control samples from healthy donors and cancer patients. Germline assignment: CDR1 MNHEY and CDR2 SMNVEV (reference sequence). The CDR3 is 15 amino acids. Trimming took 6 bases from V and 4 from J; bases not matched to a gene: 11. Some clones are missing from TCRdb's copy, which holds only in-frame ones; the method was immunoSEQ multiplex PCR. The data show around 27,000 clones, around 85% seen once. This clone was recorded only once. Sequenced sample: PBMCs. This sequence was found in a woman aged 55-69 years with head and neck cancer. The genes are TRBV27 and TRBJ1-2; the match to TRBD1 covers 7 bases. CDR3 protein: CASSLGSTGLYGYTF. CDR3 bases: TGTGCCAGCAGCCTTGGGTCGACAGGGCTCTATGGCTACACCTTC.